This TCR beta chain was retrieved from a study of lymphopenia after photon versus proton radiotherapy. Overall study findings and caveats: Post-nadir diversity loss with photons came from oligoclonal expansion, particularly CD8+ Temra cells. Proton therapy kept repertoires fairly stable, unlike photons, which gained effector/memory cells.

Of note for this clone: Its antigen remains unidentified.

Data came from immunoSEQ multiplex PCR; TCRdb stores just in-frame clones and leaves some out. The sample shows more than 45,000 clones, around 85% of them seen only once. The CDR3 has 17 amino acids. V shed 1 base and J shed 0 bases, with 13 bases lying between them. CDR1 is KGHSH, CDR2 LQKENI, per germline. The chain uses TRBV18 and TRBJ2-1; perhaps TRBD1 as D (5 bases). The TCR comes from a man in his sixties with pancreatic cancer. The sample was peripheral blood, taken from a patient treated with proton-based radiotherapy. DNA of the CDR3: TGTGCCAGCTCACCACTAGACAGCTTAACCTCCTACAATGAGCAGTTCTTC. This translates into CASSPLDSLTSYNEQFF.